The clone carrying this TCR beta chain was seen only a few times. Its antigen remains unidentified. Here the CDR3 omits its conserved ending phenylalanine or tryptophan, so a read error is the likely source. It is unclear where the CDR3 begins or ends on the DNA, so no DNA is shown, and the CDR3 is as TCRdb lists it. This specimen comes from a study of T cells in Graves' hyperthyroidism and ophthalmopathy. Broader study findings: Also found in blood were most expanded thyroid clonotypes above 0.001. Prediction of ophthalmopathy progression came a median around 7.1 months pre-onset.

Patients were excluded for uncontrolled infection, other autoimmune disease, pregnancy or lactation. Regions amplified from RNA transcripts were the TCR beta CDR3 regions. The HTBI set primed first-round TCR CDR3 RT-PCR. From the multiplex PCR reads, TCRdb called clonotypes with MiXCR, one entry per CDR3 protein. The table lists around 660,000 distinct CDR3 sequences, nearly 45% of them singletons, with less than 9% in the top ten. Germline lookup yields CDR1 SQVTM and CDR2 ANQGSEA. The CDR3 spans 8 amino acids, including both terminal residues. Source material: peripheral blood or thyroid tissue (not recorded which). This sequence originates from an adult man with Graves' disease, either hyperthyroidism or ophthalmopathy (not recorded which). The gene calls are TRBV29-1 and TRBJ1-1; the DNA was not used to check the table's D call, TRBD1. The CDR3 here is CSVGSLTY.